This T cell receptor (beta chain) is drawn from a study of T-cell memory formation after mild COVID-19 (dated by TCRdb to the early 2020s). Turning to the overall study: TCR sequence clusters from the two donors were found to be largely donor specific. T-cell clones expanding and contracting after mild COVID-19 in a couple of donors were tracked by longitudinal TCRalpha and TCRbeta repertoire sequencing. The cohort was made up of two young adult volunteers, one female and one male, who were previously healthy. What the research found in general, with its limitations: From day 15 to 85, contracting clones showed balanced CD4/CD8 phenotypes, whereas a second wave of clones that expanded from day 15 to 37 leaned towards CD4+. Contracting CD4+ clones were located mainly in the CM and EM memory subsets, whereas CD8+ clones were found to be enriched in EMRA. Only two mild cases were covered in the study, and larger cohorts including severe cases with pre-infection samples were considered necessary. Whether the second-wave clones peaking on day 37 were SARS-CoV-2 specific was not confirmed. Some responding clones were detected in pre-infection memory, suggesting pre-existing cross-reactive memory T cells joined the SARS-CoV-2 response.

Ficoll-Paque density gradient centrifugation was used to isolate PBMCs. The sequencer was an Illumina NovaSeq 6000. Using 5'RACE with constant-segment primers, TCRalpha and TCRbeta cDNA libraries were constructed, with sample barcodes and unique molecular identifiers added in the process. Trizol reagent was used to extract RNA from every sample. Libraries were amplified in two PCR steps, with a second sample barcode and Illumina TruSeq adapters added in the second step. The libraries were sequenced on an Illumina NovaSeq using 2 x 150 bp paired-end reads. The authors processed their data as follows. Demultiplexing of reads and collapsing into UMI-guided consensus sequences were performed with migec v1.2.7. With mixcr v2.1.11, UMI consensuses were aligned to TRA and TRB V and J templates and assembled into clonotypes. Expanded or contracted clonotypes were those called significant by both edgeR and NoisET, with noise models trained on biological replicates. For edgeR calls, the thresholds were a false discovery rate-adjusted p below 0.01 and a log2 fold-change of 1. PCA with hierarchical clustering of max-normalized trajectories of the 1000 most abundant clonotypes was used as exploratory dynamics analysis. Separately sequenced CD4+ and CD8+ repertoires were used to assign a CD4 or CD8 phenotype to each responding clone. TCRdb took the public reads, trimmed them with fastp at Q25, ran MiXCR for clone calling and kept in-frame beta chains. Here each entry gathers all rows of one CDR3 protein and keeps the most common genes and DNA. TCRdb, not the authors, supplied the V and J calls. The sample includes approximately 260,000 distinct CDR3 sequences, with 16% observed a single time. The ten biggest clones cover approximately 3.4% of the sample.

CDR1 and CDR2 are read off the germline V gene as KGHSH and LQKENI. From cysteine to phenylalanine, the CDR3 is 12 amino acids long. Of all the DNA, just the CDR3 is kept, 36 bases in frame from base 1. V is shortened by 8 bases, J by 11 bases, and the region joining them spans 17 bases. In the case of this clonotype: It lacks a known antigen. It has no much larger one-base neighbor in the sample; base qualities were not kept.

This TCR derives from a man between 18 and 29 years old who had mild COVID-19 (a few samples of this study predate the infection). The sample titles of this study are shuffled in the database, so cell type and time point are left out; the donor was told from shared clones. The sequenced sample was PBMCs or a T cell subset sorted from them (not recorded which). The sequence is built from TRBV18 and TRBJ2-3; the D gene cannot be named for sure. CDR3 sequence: CASATQSVGQYF. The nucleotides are TGTGCCAGCGCAACCCAATCGGTGGGGCAGTATTTT.